This TCR beta chain derives from a study of blood T cell repertoires in COVID-19 (dated by TCRdb to the early 2020s). Some background on the complete study: Samples covering the acute and convalescent phases of COVID-19 were provided by collaborators in the United States, Italy and Spain. The samples were drawn from two sources: the first 160 participants of the ongoing ImmuneRACE study, and 1,254 subjects contributed by 6 global collaborators. Nearly every sample came with metadata listing a de-identified subject ID, COVID-19 status, age in years and sex. Where available, HLA class I and class II types were taken from metadata supplied by the sample provider and were not determined by assay-based typing. The repertoires were released in a freely available public database meant as a resource for research on the immune response to SARS-CoV-2. Deeply sampled blood TCRbeta repertoires from subjects exposed to, actively infected with, or recovered from COVID-19 were included in the dataset. The material from the prospective study consisted of cDNA or gDNA derived from T cells, B-cell-depleted T cells, or PBMCs.

One collaborating source in Seattle enrolled patients during active infection and followed them longitudinally through the course of disease. Each collaborating institution followed its own protocols to collect whole blood in K2EDTA tubes. For TCRbeta analysis, collaborators shipped samples in one of three forms: frozen whole blood, isolated PBMCs, or DNA extracted from either of those sample types. The immunoSEQ Assay, a bias-controlled multiplex PCR, was used to amplify TCRbeta CDR3 regions from genomic DNA. Concerning the study's data processing: The number of nucleated cells in each sample was estimated by amplification of reference gene primers within the assay. Sequence reads were collapsed and filtered to measure the absolute abundance of every unique TCRbeta CDR3 rearrangement. Productive Simpson clonality was computed per sample as the square root of Simpson's diversity index over productive rearrangements. This immuneACCESS table, as held by TCRdb, lists in-frame sequences with V and J called but not all clones. Of the missing ones, under half trace to an unresolved V gene in checked studies; the others have no known cause. That table supplies the V and J calls and clone size; D and trimming were determined from the DNA. The sample contains around 170,000 clones, roughly four fifths of them found a single time. The biggest ten clones account for 6.5% to 8.5% of the sample.

The junction carries 12 bases between V and J, which are trimmed by 8 bases and 5 bases respectively. Taken from the germline V gene, the CDR1 and CDR2 loops are SGHTA and FQGNSA. The CDR3 spans 12 residues, from the cysteine through the phenylalanine. The sequence is cut down to CDR3 DNA, 36 bases in frame from base 1. General findings and caveats noted by the study authors: The amount of clinical and demographic metadata varied by source and participant and was provided uncurated.

A word on this clone: Its antigen specificity is not known. There are no base qualities to consult, and no much larger clone falls within one base.

The chain is assembled from TRBV7-2 and TRBJ2-5, with TRBD2 tentatively as D gene (5 bases match). The sample comprised peripheral blood. This TCR derives from a woman in her seventies with COVID-19, enrolled during active disease. The CDR3 reads CASAPGGETQYF. The DNA sequence is given as TGTGCCAGCGCCCCCGGAGGCGAGACCCAGTACTTC.